The 8 T cell receptor beta chains below were found in one sample sequenced in a study of blood T cells in healthy people across ages. The use of a sample-barcoded 5' primer and a J-beta primer mix characterized a second PCR of 7 to 11 cycles. TCRdb processed the 5' RACE reads anew with MiXCR; each CDR3 protein has one entry. The table includes fewer than 1,000,000 distinct CDR3 sequences, roughly 44% detected once. Input material: blood. The receptors stem from a man aged 55 to 70 in good health.

This clonotype was seen a few times. The V and J genes are TRBV20-1 and TRBJ2-7; 7 bases fit TRBD1. The CDR3 sequence is 14 residues long. Germline V gene data show CDR1 as DFQATT and CDR2 as SNEGSKA (reference sequence). Trimming cost V 4 bases and J 0 bases; bases outside gene matches: 6. The CDR3: CSAKGTASSYEQYF. The CDR3 DNA is TGCAGTGCTAAGGGGACAGCCAGCTCCTACGAGCAGTACTTC.

The chain couples TRBV20-1 to TRBJ2-5; D unresolved. The ends were cut back, 6 bases at V and 4 bases at J, with 9 bases in the middle. Germline CDR1 reads DFQATT; CDR2 reads SNEGSKA (reference sequence). CDR3 size: 11 residues. The CDR3 DNA is TGCAGTGCCCCGTGGGGAGAGACCCAGTACTTC. Translated, it gives CSAPWGETQYF.

This clonotype occurred a few times. For the CDR3, the DNA is TGCAGCGGCGCAGGGACTAGCGGGGCTCCCCACCAAGAGACCCAGTACTTC. Protein product: CSGAGTSGAPHQETQYF. V gene TRBV29-1 combines with J gene TRBJ2-5, with 13 bases identical to TRBD2. Germline lookup yields CDR1 SQVTM and CDR2 ANQGSEA. The CDR3 extends over 17 amino acids. V lost 7 bases and J lost 0; bases outside the gene matches: 11.

The V call is TRBV28, the J call TRBJ2-7; D might be TRBD1 (6 bases). Trimming shortened V by 3 bases and J by 3 bases, and 12 bases separated the two germline ends. The CDR3 has 14 amino acids. Looked up from germline, CDR1 is MDHEN and CDR2 is SYDVKM. CDR3 in amino acids: CASSFQGHYYEQYF. The CDR3 DNA reads TGTGCCAGCAGTTTTCAGGGGCATTACTACGAGCAGTACTTC.

This clonotype was recorded at least ten times. The gene calls are TRBV2 and TRBJ2-7; 10 bases agree with TRBD1. Trimming at V came to 6 bases and at J to 4 bases, leaving 6 bases not matched to a gene. CDR3 length: 14 residues. Germline V gene lookup returns CDR1 SNHLY and CDR2 FYNNEI. CDR3 in DNA: TGTGCCAGCAGCCCGGGACAGGGGATTTACGAGCAGTACTTC. It translates to CASSPGQGIYEQYF.

The rearrangement uses TRBV20-1 and TRBJ2-7, with D tentatively TRBD2 (5 bases). CDR3 length: 14 residues. Germline V CDR1 and CDR2: DFQATT, SNEGSKA (reference sequence). V lost 0 bases to trimming and J lost 6 bases, with 15 bases between them. The CDR3 region has the DNA TGCAGTGCTAGAGATCAAGAGGGATTGGGCGAGCAGTACTTC. It codes for CSARDQEGLGEQYF.

The V gene is TRBV6-2 or TRBV6-3, the J gene TRBJ1-5; 7 bases fit TRBD1. This CDR3 region has 16 residues. After removal of 5 bases from V and 2 bases from J, the junction contained 9 bases not matched to a gene. Germline V gene lookup returns CDR1 MNHEY and CDR2 SVGEGT. The CDR3 protein is CASSPRDSRGNQPQHF. The CDR3 DNA reads as TGTGCCAGCAGTCCTCGGGACAGCCGTGGCAATCAGCCCCAGCATTTT.

This chain connects TRBV27 to TRBJ1-2; no clear D gene. The CDR3 length is 15 residues. The V and J ends lost 5 bases and 5 bases respectively, with 18 bases between them. Per the germline V gene, CDR1 is MNHEY and CDR2 is SMNVEV (reference sequence). The CDR3 loop reads CASSPSLDRRYGYTF. The CDR3 bases are TGTGCCAGCAGTCCTAGTCTCGATCGGCGTTATGGCTACACCTTC.